One and the same sample provided the 28 T cell receptor beta chains below, sequenced in a study of neurological immune-mediated disorders. In TCRdb, the 5' RACE reads were re-called with MiXCR into one record per CDR3 protein. This sample carries around 29,000 distinct CDR3 sequences, 5.5% to 6% of them seen once, and the ten largest clones take approximately 2.1%. The sequenced material came from CD4+ T cells from blood. These receptor sequences come from a woman aged 45-65 years in good health.

This clonotype showed up many times. CDR3 loop: CASSTLEGKLFF. CDR3 nucleotides: TGTGCCAGCAGCACCCTCGAGGGAAAACTGTTTTTT. The chain carries TRBV28 and TRBJ1-4; D remains unclear. The V gene's germline CDR1 is MDHEN and CDR2 SYDVKM. The length of the CDR3 is 12 residues. Trimming removed 6 bases at V and 10 bases at J, with 12 bases between.

This clonotype was seen ten or more times. The chain combines TRBV20-1 with TRBJ2-5, with TRBD2 as a possible D gene (5 bases). Deletions cut 0 bases from V and 2 bases from J, with 16 bases between. CDR3 length: 16 residues. The germline V gene has CDR1 DFQATT and CDR2 SNEGSKA (reference sequence). The CDR3, as DNA: TGCAGTGCTAGAGATTGGCGGGCAACAGCACAAGAGACCCAGTACTTC. This sequence encodes CSARDWRATAQETQYF.

At least ten counts were recorded for this clonotype. The chain recombines TRBV28 with TRBJ1-5; D possibly corresponds to TRBD1 (6 bases). The CDR3 is made up of 15 amino acids. CDR1 is MDHEN and CDR2 is SYDVKM in the germline V gene. V was pared by 4 bases and J by 4 bases, with 14 bases between. CDR3 protein: CASSSRDTPNQPQHF. CDR3 DNA sequence: TGTGCCAGCAGTTCCCGGGACACTCCGAATCAGCCCCAGCATTTT.

Ten or more counts support this clonotype. V gene TRBV28 combines with J gene TRBJ2-1, with 7 bases that match TRBD1. CDR1 is MDHEN, CDR2 SYDVKM, per germline. Losses at the gene ends were 3 bases for V and 5 bases for J; bases not matched to a gene: 10. The CDR3 is 16 amino acids. Here the CDR3 reads CASSFPGTVINNEQFF. In nucleotides, the CDR3 is TGTGCCAGCAGTTTTCCCGGGACAGTAATAAACAATGAGCAGTTCTTC.

In its sample, this clonotype was seen many times. The V call is TRBV2, the J call TRBJ2-5; 10 bases fit TRBD2. V shed 4 bases, J shed 3 bases, and the junction held 2 bases outside the gene matches. The CDR3 length is 14 residues. Germline CDR1 SNHLY, CDR2 FYNNEI. CDR3 amino acids: CASSVLAGEETQYF. The CDR3, as DNA: TGTGCCAGCAGTGTCCTAGCGGGAGAAGAGACCCAGTACTTC.

This clonotype was recorded many times. The chain recombines TRBV12-3 or TRBV12-4 with TRBJ2-2, with D possibly being TRBD1 (6 bases). Trimming removed 6 bases at V and 4 bases at J, with 15 bases between. The CDR3 extends over 15 amino acids. CDR3 amino acids: CASRHRDTITGELFF. The CDR3 nucleotides read TGTGCCAGCAGGCACCGGGACACAATCACCGGGGAGCTGTTTTTT.

This clonotype was seen repeatedly, ten times or more. This chain joins TRBV11-2 and TRBJ1-2; no definite D call. The length of the CDR3 is 12 residues. In germline, CDR1 is SGHAT, CDR2 FQNNGV. V lost 0 bases to trimming and J lost 8 bases, with 7 bases between them. The CDR3 coding sequence is TGTGCCAGCAGCTTAGAACCGAGGGGCTACACCTTC. Residues: CASSLEPRGYTF.

This clonotype was picked up many times. The chain is built from TRBV2 and TRBJ2-7; D might be TRBD1 (6 bases). The CDR3 runs 13 residues. V was pared by 8 bases and J by 3 bases, with 14 bases between. Germline-derived CDR1 and CDR2 are SNHLY and FYNNEI. The CDR3 sequence is CASGGFSNYEQYF. CDR3 coding DNA: TGTGCCAGCGGGGGCTTCTCCAACTACGAGCAGTACTTC.

This clonotype was observed at least ten times. The chain carries TRBV6-2 or TRBV6-3 and TRBJ2-3, with D unclear. Germline-derived CDR1 and CDR2 are MNHEY and SVGEGT. V lost 1 base, J lost 0 bases, and 8 bases lay in between. The CDR3 spans 15 residues. The CDR3 bases are TGTGCCAGCAGTTACTGGCCGGACAGCACAGATACGCAGTATTTT. Its protein is CASSYWPDSTDTQYF.

This clonotype was counted at least ten times. The J gene is TRBJ1-1, the V gene TRBV20-1, with a tentative D call TRBD1 (6 bases). In germline, CDR1 is DFQATT, CDR2 SNEGSKA (reference sequence). V lost 5 bases, J lost 1 base, and 14 bases lay in between. This CDR3 region has 14 residues. CDR3 protein: CSAYDYRENTEAFF. As DNA, the CDR3 is TGCAGTGCTTATGATTACAGGGAGAACACTGAAGCTTTCTTT.

The CDR3 protein is CSVVGGANEKLFF. CDR3 sequence (DNA): TGCAGCGTTGTGGGGGGGGCTAATGAAAAACTGTTTTTT. This sequence joins TRBV29-1 and TRBJ1-4; weak D call: TRBD1 (5 bases). The CDR3 runs 13 residues. Per the germline V gene, CDR1 is SQVTM and CDR2 is ANQGSEA. Trimming removed 4 bases from V and 3 bases from J, with 9 bases in between.

This clonotype came up many times. The CDR3 coding sequence is TGTGCCAGCAGCGTAAGGATTGATCAGCCCCAGCATTTT. Its protein product is CASSVRIDQPQHF. V and J are TRBV9 and TRBJ1-5; no reliable D call. The V end was cut by 1 base, the J end by 5 bases, with 7 bases between. CDR1 and CDR2 (germline): SGDLS, YYNGEE. This CDR3 has 13 residues.

Many counts were recorded for this clonotype. The chain carries TRBV5-1 and TRBJ2-3; unclear D gene. The germline CDR1 and CDR2 sequences are SGHRS and YFSETQ. V was shortened by 0 bases and J by 4 bases, with 21 bases between the two germline ends. The CDR3 has 18 residues. The CDR3 spells CASSLGVIFKMTPDTQYF. The DNA of the CDR3 is TGCGCCAGCAGCTTGGGTGTTATCTTTAAAATGACTCCAGATACGCAGTATTTT.

This clonotype was detected many times. The V call is TRBV29-1, the J call TRBJ2-2, with D possibly being TRBD1 (6 bases). Trimming removed 8 bases at V and 0 bases at J, with 31 bases between. Germline V gene lookup returns CDR1 SQVTM and CDR2 ANQGSEA. CDR3 size: 20 residues. CDR3 nucleotides: TGCAGCTCTTGGAAATATTGGGTTGGACAGCCTCACGCGAACACCGGGGAGCTGTTTTTT. Translation: CSSWKYWVGQPHANTGELFF.

The sample holds a few counts of this clonotype. The J gene is TRBJ1-6, the V gene TRBV3-1; D is undetermined. Trimming left V 1 base short and J 9 bases short, with 10 bases between. The CDR3 is 14 residues long. CDR1 is LGHDT and CDR2 is YNNKEL in the germline V gene (reference sequence). Here the CDR3 DNA reads TGTGCCAGCAGCCAAGTGGGAAGCGGTTCACCCCTCCACTTT. This codes for CASSQVGSGSPLHF.

By sample share, this clonotype is medium-sized (0.01 to 0.1%). The chain carries TRBV3-1 and TRBJ2-2; D is unresolved. With 1 base removed from V and 1 base from J, the gap between germline ends came to 10 bases. The CDR3 is 16 amino acids. The germline V gene has CDR1 LGHDT and CDR2 YNNKEL (reference sequence). CDR3 DNA sequence: TGTGCCAGCAGCCAAGTGAACAGCCAGAACACCGGGGAGCTGTTTTTT. As protein: CASSQVNSQNTGELFF.

This clonotype was found many times. The genes are TRBV6-6 and TRBJ1-4; D possibly corresponds to TRBD1 (5 bases). The germline CDR1 and CDR2 sequences are MNHNY and SVGAGI (reference sequence). The CDR3 loop spans 14 amino acids. Trimming pared 6 bases from V and 1 base from J, leaving 9 bases between. The CDR3 spells CASRAGQTNEKLFF. CDR3 nucleotide sequence: TGTGCCAGCAGAGCAGGACAAACTAATGAAAAACTGTTTTTT.

This clonotype was counted many times. This chain connects TRBV24-1 to TRBJ2-7; possibly TRBD2 for D (7 bases). The germline V and J ends were trimmed by 9 bases and 5 bases, with 19 bases remaining between them. Germline values: CDR1 KGHDR, CDR2 SFDVKD. The CDR3 extends over 14 amino acids. CDR3 amino acids: CATRAGGAMNEQYF. The CDR3, as DNA: TGTGCCACCCGCGCTGGGGGGGCTATGAACGAGCAGTACTTC.

Many counts were recorded for this clonotype. V gene TRBV29-1 combines with J gene TRBJ2-7; 7 bases map to TRBD2. V was clipped by 4 bases and J by 3 bases; unmatched bases: 9. Germline assignment: CDR1 SQVTM and CDR2 ANQGSEA. The CDR3 consists of 14 residues. The CDR3 DNA is TGCAGCGTTGCCGGAGGGGAGGGTAACTACGAGCAGTACTTC. Residues: CSVAGGEGNYEQYF.

This clonotype was seen repeatedly, ten times or more. The chain employs TRBV7-8 and TRBJ2-1; D may correspond to TRBD1 or TRBD2 (5 bases each). The germline V gene has CDR1 SGHVS and CDR2 FQNEAQ. This CDR3 spans 15 amino acids. V lost 5 bases and J 11 bases, leaving 22 bases between the germline ends. CDR3 nucleotides: TGTGCCAGCAGCCCCAGGACTTTACGGGACGGGCAGCAGTTCTTC. It translates to CASSPRTLRDGQQFF.

Ten or more counts support this clonotype. In nucleotides, the CDR3 is TGTGCCAGCAGCCTATACACAGGGCCCAACACTGAAGCTTTCTTT. As protein: CASSLYTGPNTEAFF. J is TRBJ1-1 and V is TRBV28, with D maybe TRBD1 (6 bases). The length of the CDR3 is 15 residues. CDR1 and CDR2 (germline): MDHEN, SYDVKM. The germline V and J ends were trimmed by 6 bases and 2 bases, with 16 bases remaining between them.

This clonotype was detected ten times or more. V gene TRBV24-1 combines with J gene TRBJ2-7; the match to TRBD1 covers 9 bases. V was pared by 7 bases and J by 3 bases, with 6 bases of the junction left unmatched. The CDR3 consists of 14 residues. Germline assignment: CDR1 KGHDR and CDR2 SFDVKD. As DNA, the CDR3 is TGTGCCACCAGCGGGACAGGGAGGCTCTACGAGCAGTACTTC. Amino acids: CATSGTGRLYEQYF.

This clonotype was counted ten times or more. This chain connects TRBV7-2 to TRBJ2-1; TRBD2 might be the D (6 bases). The V end lost 1 base, the J end lost 2 bases, and 9 bases lay between the germline ends. This CDR3 region has 15 residues. Germline-derived CDR1 and CDR2 are SGHTA and FQGNSA. The CDR3 region is CASSLGRGTYNEQFF. DNA for the CDR3: TGTGCCAGCAGCTTAGGGCGGGGAACCTACAATGAGCAGTTCTTC.

This clonotype was seen repeatedly, ten times or more. The rearrangement uses TRBV15 and TRBJ1-1; D is uncertain. The germline V gene encodes CDR1 LNHNV and CDR2 YYDKDF (reference sequence). Trimming cost V 0 bases and J 4 bases, with 12 bases left between them. This CDR3 is 15 amino acids long. In nucleotides, the CDR3 is TGTGCCACCAGCAGAGATCCAGGACCAGGCACTGAAGCTTTCTTT. This sequence encodes CATSRDPGPGTEAFF.

Many counts were recorded for this clonotype. The gene calls are TRBV20-1 and TRBJ2-1; D is unresolved. Trimming removed 6 bases from V and 8 bases from J, with 14 bases in between. The CDR3 loop spans 12 amino acids. Germline CDR1 DFQATT, CDR2 SNEGSKA (reference sequence). The CDR3 reads CSASRTTYEQFF. In nucleotides, the CDR3 is TGCAGTGCATCGAGGACCACGTATGAGCAGTTCTTC.

This clonotype was detected many times. V usage is TRBV11-2 and J usage is TRBJ1-3; the D is unclear. Looked up from germline, CDR1 is SGHAT and CDR2 is FQNNGV. This CDR3 is 14 amino acids long. V lost 0 bases and J lost 0, with 3 bases in between. Here the CDR3 reads CASSLDPSGNTIYF. DNA for the CDR3: TGTGCCAGCAGCTTAGATCCCTCTGGAAACACCATATATTTT.

This clonotype has at least ten counts. The chain is built from TRBV9 and TRBJ1-6, with D perhaps matching TRBD1 (6 bases). The CDR3 contains 14 residues. The V end lost 2 bases, the J end lost 10 bases, and 13 bases lay between the germline ends. The V gene's germline CDR1 is SGDLS and CDR2 YYNGEE. For the CDR3, the DNA is TGTGCCAGCAGCGTCAACAGGGCGGGATCACCCCTCCACTTT. It is translated as CASSVNRAGSPLHF.

There are many counts of this clonotype. The V gene is TRBV5-6, the J gene TRBJ1-2; a weak D match, TRBD1 (5 bases). Germline CDR1 and CDR2: SGHDT and YYEEEE. This CDR3 is 16 amino acids long. V shed 2 bases and J shed 4 bases, with 18 bases lying between them. The CDR3 DNA reads as TGTGCCAGCAGCTTCAAGTCGCAGGGACCGGTCTATGGCTACACCTTC. Translated: CASSFKSQGPVYGYTF.